This entry lists 21 T cell receptor beta chains sequenced from one sample in a study of CD8 T cells in ankylosing spondylitis. One entry per CDR3 protein results from TCRdb running MiXCR on the 5' RACE reads. The sample carries 240,000 or so distinct CDR3 sequences, over 8.5% recorded once. Sample: blood, either unsorted or a sorted T cell fraction (not recorded which). These receptors all stem from a male donor with ankylosing spondylitis or in good health (not recorded which).

This clonotype was recorded many times. V usage is TRBV7-2 and J usage is TRBJ1-1; D gene unclear. Germline CDR1 SGHTA, CDR2 FQGNSA. The CDR3 length is 15 residues. V was cut by 0 bases and J by 5 bases, with 13 bases left in between. CDR3 residues: CASSLAIAAGTEAFF. The CDR3 DNA reads as TGTGCCAGCAGCTTAGCGATCGCCGCCGGGACTGAAGCTTTCTTT.

This clonotype was counted at least ten times. V and J are TRBV5-1 and TRBJ2-3; D remains unclear. V gave up 0 bases and J gave up 2 bases, with 4 bases separating them. This CDR3 is 13 amino acids long. CDR1 and CDR2 (germline): SGHRS, YFSETQ. The DNA for the CDR3 is TGCGCCAGCAGCTTGGGCTCCACAGATACGCAGTATTTT. Amino acids: CASSLGSTDTQYF.

This clonotype was observed a few times. The V gene is TRBV7-2, the J gene TRBJ1-2, with 8 bases aligning to TRBD1. J lost 3 bases, V lost 4 bases, and 7 bases had no gene match. Per the germline V gene, CDR1 is SGHTA and CDR2 is FQGNSA. The CDR3 is made up of 15 amino acids. CDR3 region: CASSYGQGDDYGYTF. CDR3 nucleotides: TGTGCCAGCAGCTACGGACAGGGAGATGACTATGGCTACACCTTC.

This clonotype has a count of ten or more. The rearrangement links TRBV12-3 or TRBV12-4 to TRBJ2-6, with D perhaps TRBD1 (6 bases). The CDR3 covers 17 residues. Trimming stripped 6 bases from V and 0 bases from J, with 15 bases between. The CDR3 DNA reads as TGTGCCAGCAGGGACAGCTTAGACTTCTCTGGGGCCAACGTCCTGACTTTC. It translates to CASRDSLDFSGANVLTF.

This clonotype was counted ten times or more. This chain uses TRBV20-1 with TRBJ2-1; D is unclear. V was shortened by 3 bases and J by 0 bases, with 9 bases between the two germline ends. Germline CDR1 and CDR2: DFQATT and SNEGSKA (reference sequence). The CDR3 has 14 residues. Written as DNA, the CDR3 is TGCAGTGCTAGTAAACTGAGCTCCTACAATGAGCAGTTCTTC. This gives the protein CSASKLSSYNEQFF.

This clonotype was counted a few times. The CDR3 coding sequence is TGTGCCAGCAGCCAAGATCCCAGGACAACTTGGCGGGAGCAGTACTTC. It is translated as CASSQDPRTTWREQYF. The rearrangement links TRBV3-1 to TRBJ2-7; weak D call: TRBD1 (5 bases). The CDR3 contains 16 residues. Trimming removed 0 bases at V and 7 bases at J, with 19 bases between. Germline V gene sequence: CDR1 LGHDT, CDR2 YNNKEL (reference sequence).

As regards this clonotype: Given a much more abundant clone one base away, this may be a read error. The chain employs TRBV20-1 and TRBJ1-1; 8 bases agree with TRBD1. The V and J ends lost 4 bases and 3 bases, in that order; junction bases with no gene match: 4. The CDR3 contains 13 residues. CDR1 is DFQATT, CDR2 SNEGSKA, per germline (reference sequence). The CDR3 loop reads CSAKSGGDTEAFF. Here the CDR3 DNA reads TGCAGTGCTAAGTCAGGGGGCGACACTGAAGCTTTCTTT.

This clonotype was observed many times. V gene TRBV20-1 combines with J gene TRBJ2-3; TRBD2 matches at 7 bases. CDR3 length equals 15 residues. Germline V gene sequence: CDR1 DFQATT, CDR2 SNEGSKA (reference sequence). The J segment lost 0 bases and the V segment lost 5 bases, leaving 8 bases of the junction unmatched. The CDR3 loop reads CSAVSGALSTDTQYF. The CDR3 DNA sequence: TGCAGTGCTGTCAGCGGGGCCCTTAGCACAGATACGCAGTATTTT.

The chain uses TRBV30 and TRBJ2-2, with 7 bases aligning to TRBD1. This CDR3 spans 13 amino acids. Germline V CDR1 and CDR2: GTSNPN, SVGIG (reference sequence). After removal of 5 bases from V and 5 bases from J, the junction contained 5 bases not matched to a gene. The CDR3 is CAWVDRLTGELFF. Here the CDR3 DNA reads TGTGCCTGGGTGGACAGGTTGACCGGGGAGCTGTTTTTT.

The chain combines TRBV27 with TRBJ2-2; 8 bases fit TRBD1. The V gene end was trimmed by 6 bases and the J gene end by 5 bases; junction bases not matched to a gene: 5. The CDR3 covers 14 residues. CDR1 and CDR2 (germline): MNHEY, SMNVEV (reference sequence). The CDR3 nucleotides are TGTGCCAGCAGAGACAGGGGACTGACCGGGGAGCTGTTTTTT. It yields the protein CASRDRGLTGELFF.

The sample holds many counts of this clonotype. The chain combines TRBV5-1 with TRBJ2-1, with TRBD1 matching over 8 bases. The ends lost 4 bases at V and 1 base at J; junction bases unmatched: 4. This CDR3 is 15 amino acids long. In germline, CDR1 is SGHRS, CDR2 YFSETQ. In DNA form, the CDR3 reads TGCGCCAGCAGCGTGAGACAGGGGTCCTACAATGAGCAGTTCTTC. Protein sequence: CASSVRQGSYNEQFF.

With respect to this clonotype: Just one base apart from a much larger clone, this may be a read error. V is TRBV7-2 and J is TRBJ2-1; D gene uncertain. The CDR3 covers 12 residues. In germline, CDR1 is SGHTA, CDR2 FQGNSA. CDR3 in DNA: TGTGCCAGCAGCTTAGGTACGGATATGCAGATCTTC. Translation gives CASSLGTDMQIF. Variable domain in full (rest from reference TRBV7-2 and TRBJ2-1): GAGVSQSPSNKVTEKGKDVELRCDPISGHTALYWYRQSLGQGLEFLIYFQGNSAPDKSGLPSDRFSAERTGGSVSTLTIQRTQQEDSAVYLCASSLGTDMQIFGPGTRLTVL.

The table lists this clonotype with many counts. The chain is built from TRBV19 and TRBJ2-5; the D gene is possibly TRBD2 (6 bases). The CDR3 runs 13 residues. Germline CDR1 reads LNHDA; CDR2 reads SQIVND (reference sequence). V shed 8 bases and J shed 2 bases, with 12 bases lying between them. CDR3 in amino acids: CASGPGGQETQYF. DNA for the CDR3: TGTGCCAGTGGCCCCGGGGGTCAAGAGACCCAGTACTTC.

This clonotype was found many times. CDR3 amino acids: CASSQGEVTEKLFF. The CDR3 DNA reads as TGCGCCAGCAGCCAGGGGGAGGTGACTGAAAAACTGTTTTTT. The chain employs TRBV4-3 and TRBJ1-4, with TRBD1 as a possible D gene (5 bases). This CDR3 is built from 14 residues. Germline CDR1 LGHNA, CDR2 YSLEER. V was cut by 3 bases and J by 7 bases, with 12 bases left in between.

This clonotype was observed a handful of times. The chain couples TRBV11-2 to TRBJ2-1; maybe TRBD2 (6 bases). CDR1 is SGHAT, CDR2 FQNNGV, per germline. The V end was cut by 4 bases, the J end by 3 bases, with 7 bases between. The CDR3 loop spans 13 amino acids. The CDR3, as DNA: TGTGCCAGCAGCTCGACTAGCTACAATGAGCAGTTCTTC. This encodes CASSSTSYNEQFF.

This clonotype was seen many times. The chain uses TRBV25-1 and TRBJ1-5; D uncertain. The CDR3 sequence is 12 residues long. The germline V and J ends were trimmed by 4 bases and 7 bases, with 8 bases remaining between them. Germline V lookup: CDR1 MGHDK, CDR2 SYGVNS. In nucleotides, the CDR3 is TGTGCCAGCAGTGGTCTTGGACAGCCCCAGCATTTT. Protein product: CASSGLGQPQHF. Drawing the rest from reference TRBV25-1 and TRBJ1-5, the complete variable domain is EADIYQTPRYLVIGTGKKITLECSQTMGHDKMYWYQQDPGMELHLIHYSYGVNSTEKGDLSSESTVSRIRTEHFPLTLESARPSHTSQYLCASSGLGQPQHFGDGTRLSIL.

This clonotype was seen at least ten times. V is TRBV5-1 and J is TRBJ2-7; 10 bases fit TRBD2. Germline V CDR1 and CDR2: SGHRS, YFSETQ. Unmatched junction bases numbered 1, after V lost 5 bases and J lost 2 bases. This CDR3 comprises 13 residues. The CDR3, as DNA: TGCGCCAGCAGGGGACTAGCGCCCTACGAGCAGTACTTC. The encoded protein is CASRGLAPYEQYF.

The chain carries TRBV24-1 and TRBJ2-1; 14 bases fit TRBD2. The CDR3 is made up of 18 amino acids. Per germline, CDR1 KGHDR and CDR2 SFDVKD. V lost 1 base and J lost 9; bases outside the gene matches: 10. Here the CDR3 DNA reads TGTGCCACCAGTGATTTTGGGGGACTAGCGGGAGAGTTGGGTGAGCAGTTCTTC. Translation gives CATSDFGGLAGELGEQFF.

This clonotype has at least ten counts. The chain couples TRBV20-1 to TRBJ2-3; 7 bases fit TRBD2. This CDR3 contains 14 residues. From germline, CDR1 is DFQATT and CDR2 SNEGSKA (reference sequence). V gave up 6 bases and J gave up 4 bases; unmatched junction bases: 10. The CDR3 is CSAPPRAGADTQYF. CDR3 nucleotides: TGCAGTGCCCCCCCGCGTGCGGGAGCAGATACGCAGTATTTT.

J is TRBJ2-7 and V is TRBV5-5; 7 bases align to TRBD2. The germline gives CDR1 SGHKS, CDR2 YYEKEE (reference sequence). The ends lost 0 bases at V and 2 bases at J; junction bases unmatched: 5. The CDR3 is 15 residues long. CDR3 sequence: CASSLGPSGPYEQYF. The CDR3 DNA sequence: TGTGCCAGCAGCTTGGGGCCTAGCGGACCCTACGAGCAGTACTTC.

This clonotype showed up many times. CDR3 in amino acids: CASSQDLRTDLSWGQFF. As DNA, the CDR3 is TGCGCCAGCAGCCAAGATCTTCGGACAGACCTCTCATGGGGGCAGTTCTTC. The chain combines TRBV4-1 with TRBJ2-1; D possibly corresponds to TRBD1 (6 bases). CDR3 length: 17 residues. Germline lookup yields CDR1 MGHRA and CDR2 YSYEKL. V was shortened by 0 bases and J by 12 bases, with 24 bases between the two germline ends.